Sequencing of this T cell receptor (beta chain) was carried out in a study of spatial heterogeneity in lung cancer. Turning to the study itself: The mean occurrence of each unique TCR and UMI combination in raw reads exceeded eight.

This clonotype has at least ten counts. Time point denoted: sample taken at primary tumor resection. Tumor, nontumor lung or frozen PBMC supplied whole RNA, sequenced without sorting. CDR3 length equals 17 residues. Germline CDR1 is DFQATT and CDR2 is SNEGSKA (reference sequence). V gave up 2 bases and J gave up 1 base; unmatched junction bases: 10. Unique molecular identifiers tagged every individual TCR cDNA molecule. Using its own MiXCR run on the 5' RACE reads, TCRdb lists one record per CDR3 protein. The table lists roughly 5,000 distinct CDR3 sequences, just under 3% of them singletons. The gene calls are TRBV20-1 and TRBJ1-1, with 10 bases fitting TRBD1. This sequence was found in a male donor with early-stage non-small cell lung cancer. Specimen: normal lung tissue next to the tumor, collected at surgery. The CDR3 protein is CSARYSDRGLWNTEAFF. The CDR3 nucleotides read TGCAGTGCTAGATATTCCGACAGGGGGCTGTGGAACACTGAAGCTTTCTTT.